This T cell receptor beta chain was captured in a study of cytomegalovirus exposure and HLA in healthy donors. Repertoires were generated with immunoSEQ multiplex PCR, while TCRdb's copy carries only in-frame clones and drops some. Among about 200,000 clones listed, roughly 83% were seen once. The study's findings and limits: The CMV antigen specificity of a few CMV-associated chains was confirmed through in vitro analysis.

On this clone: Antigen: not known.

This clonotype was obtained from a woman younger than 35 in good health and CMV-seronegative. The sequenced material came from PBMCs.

The CDR3 region is CAWSYRGAGGYTF. The DNA of the CDR3 is TGTGCCTGGAGTTACCGGGGGGCAGGTGGCTACACCTTC. The V gene is TRBV30, the J gene TRBJ1-2, with TRBD1 as a possible D gene (6 bases). CDR3 length: 13 residues. Germline-derived CDR1 and CDR2 are GTSNPN and SVGIG (reference sequence). The germline V and J ends were trimmed by 2 bases and 7 bases, with 14 bases remaining between them.